This entry features one TCR beta chain sequence. The germline V gene encodes CDR1 SGHVS and CDR2 FQNEAQ. This CDR3 comprises 17 residues. J gave up 4 bases and V 1 base, and 7 bases lay outside the gene matches. These data are taken from a study of blood T cell repertoires in COVID-19. The overall study: PBMCs, B-cell-depleted T cells, or T cells provided the cDNA or gDNA that made up the material.

Generated by immunoSEQ multiplex PCR, the TCRdb table keeps only in-frame clones and is missing some. The sample holds 200,000 or so clones, roughly 89% seen once. The gene calls are TRBV7-8 and TRBJ2-1, with TRBD2 matching 10 bases. This receptor was identified in a middle-aged woman with acute COVID-19. The sample comprised PBMCs or T cells enriched from blood (not recorded which). The CDR3 nucleotides read TGTGCCAGCAGCTTAGGTCCCACTAGCGGGGAATACAATGAGCAGTTCTTC. Protein: CASSLGPTSGEYNEQFF. Looking up the rest from reference TRBV7-8 and TRBJ2-1 gives the full variable domain: GAGVSQSPRYKVAKRGQDVALRCDPISGHVSLFWYQQALGQGPEFLTYFQNEAQLDKSGLPSDRFFAERPEGSVSTLKIQRTQQEDSAVYLCASSLGPTSGEYNEQFFGPGTRLTVL.